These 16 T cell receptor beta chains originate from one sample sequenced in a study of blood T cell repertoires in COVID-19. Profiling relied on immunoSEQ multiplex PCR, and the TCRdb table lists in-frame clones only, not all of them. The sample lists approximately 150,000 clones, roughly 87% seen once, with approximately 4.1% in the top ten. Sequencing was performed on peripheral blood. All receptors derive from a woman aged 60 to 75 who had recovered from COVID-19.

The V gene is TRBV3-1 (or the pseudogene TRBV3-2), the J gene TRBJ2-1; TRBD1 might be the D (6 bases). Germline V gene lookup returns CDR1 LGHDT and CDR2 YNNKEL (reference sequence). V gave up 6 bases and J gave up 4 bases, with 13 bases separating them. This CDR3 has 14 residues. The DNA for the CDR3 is TGTGCCAGCAGTCTCTTAGGACAGTACAATGAGCAGTTCTTC. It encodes CASSLLGQYNEQFF.

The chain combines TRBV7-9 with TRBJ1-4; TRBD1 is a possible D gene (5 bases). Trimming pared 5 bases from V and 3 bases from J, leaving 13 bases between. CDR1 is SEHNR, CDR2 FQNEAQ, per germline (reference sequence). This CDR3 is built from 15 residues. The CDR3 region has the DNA TGTGCCAGCAGCCCCCGCCCAGGGTCTAATGAAAAACTGTTTTTT. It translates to CASSPRPGSNEKLFF.

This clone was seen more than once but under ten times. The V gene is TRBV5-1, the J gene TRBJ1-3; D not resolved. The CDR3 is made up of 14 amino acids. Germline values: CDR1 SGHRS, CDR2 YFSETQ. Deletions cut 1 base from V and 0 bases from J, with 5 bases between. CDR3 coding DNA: TGCGCCAGCAGCTTGACACACTCTGGAAACACCATATATTTT. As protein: CASSLTHSGNTIYF. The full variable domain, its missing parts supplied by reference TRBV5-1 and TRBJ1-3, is KAGVTQTPRYLIKTRGQQVTLSCSPISGHRSVSWYQQTPGQGLQFLFEYFSETQRNKGNFPGRFSGRQFSNSRSEMNVSTLELGDSALYLCASSLTHSGNTIYFGEGSWLTVV.

Here the CDR3 DNA reads TGTGCCAGCAGTTATCTATACGAGCAGTACTTC. Its translation: CASSYLYEQYF. The genes are TRBV6-1 and TRBJ2-7; D is uncertain. This CDR3 is built from 11 residues. Germline CDR1 and CDR2: MNHNS and SASEGT. With 5 bases removed from V and 4 bases from J, the gap between germline ends came to 6 bases.

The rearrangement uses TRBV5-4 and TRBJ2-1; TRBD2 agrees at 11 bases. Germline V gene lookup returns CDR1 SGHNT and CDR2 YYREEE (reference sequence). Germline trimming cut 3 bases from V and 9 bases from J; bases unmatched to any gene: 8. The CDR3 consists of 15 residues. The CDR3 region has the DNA TGTGCCAGCAGCTCCTTAGCGGGGGGGCCCGGTGAGCAGTTCTTC. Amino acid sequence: CASSSLAGGPGEQFF.

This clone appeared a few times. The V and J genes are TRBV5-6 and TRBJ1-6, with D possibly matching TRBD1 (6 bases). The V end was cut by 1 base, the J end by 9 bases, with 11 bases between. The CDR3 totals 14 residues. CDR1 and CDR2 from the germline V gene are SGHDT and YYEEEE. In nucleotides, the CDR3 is TGTGCCAGCAGCTTGCGGGGGGCAGGTTCACCCCTCCACTTT. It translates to CASSLRGAGSPLHF.

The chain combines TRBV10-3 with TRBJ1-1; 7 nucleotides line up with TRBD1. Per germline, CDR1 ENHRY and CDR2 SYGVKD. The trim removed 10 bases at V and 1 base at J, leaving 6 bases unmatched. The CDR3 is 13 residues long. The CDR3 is CATRGQPNTEAFF. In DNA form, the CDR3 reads TGTGCCACCCGGGGACAGCCGAACACTGAAGCTTTCTTT.

The CDR3 loop is CASSKGGQETQYF. In DNA form, the CDR3 reads TGTGCCAGCAGTAAAGGGGGACAAGAGACCCAGTACTTC. This chain connects TRBV7-3 to TRBJ2-5; D is possibly TRBD1 (6 bases). This CDR3 has 13 residues. V lost 6 bases, J lost 2 bases, and 10 bases lay in between. Per germline, CDR1 SGHTA and CDR2 FQGTGA.

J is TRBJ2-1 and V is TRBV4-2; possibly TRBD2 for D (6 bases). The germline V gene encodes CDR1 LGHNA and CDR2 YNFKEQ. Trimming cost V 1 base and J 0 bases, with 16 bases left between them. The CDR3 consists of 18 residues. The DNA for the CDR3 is TGTGCCAGCAGCCAAGCTACGGGACTTCTAAGCTCCTACAATGAGCAGTTCTTC. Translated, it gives CASSQATGLLSSYNEQFF.

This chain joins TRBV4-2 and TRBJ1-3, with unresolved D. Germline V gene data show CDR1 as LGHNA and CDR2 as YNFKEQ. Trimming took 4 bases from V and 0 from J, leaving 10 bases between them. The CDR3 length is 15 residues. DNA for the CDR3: TGTGCCAGCAGCCCCACCCTAACCTCTGGAAACACCATATATTTT. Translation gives CASSPTLTSGNTIYF.

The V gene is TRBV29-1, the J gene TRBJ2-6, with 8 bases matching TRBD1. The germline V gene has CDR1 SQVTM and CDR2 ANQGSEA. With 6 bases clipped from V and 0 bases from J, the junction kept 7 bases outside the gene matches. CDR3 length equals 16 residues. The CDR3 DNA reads TGCAGCGTATACAGGGGGTTAGACTCTGGGGCCAACGTCCTGACTTTC. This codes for CSVYRGLDSGANVLTF.

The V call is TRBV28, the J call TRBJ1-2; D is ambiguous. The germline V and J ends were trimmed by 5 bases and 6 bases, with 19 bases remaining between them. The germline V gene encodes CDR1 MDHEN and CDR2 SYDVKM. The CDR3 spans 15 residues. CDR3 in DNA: TGTGCCAGCAGTCGAATGACTGCCTTATTGGATGGCTACACCTTC. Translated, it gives CASSRMTALLDGYTF.

The DNA for the CDR3 is TGTGCCTACTCCCGGGGAGGTTCATTTGGCAATCAGCCCCAGCATTTT. Protein product: CAYSRGGSFGNQPQHF. The V and J genes are TRBV30 and TRBJ1-5, with D hard to call. Germline values: CDR1 GTSNPN, CDR2 SVGIG (reference sequence). Between the trimmed V and J ends, which lost 7 bases and 2 bases, there was a span of 21 bases. CDR3 size: 16 residues.

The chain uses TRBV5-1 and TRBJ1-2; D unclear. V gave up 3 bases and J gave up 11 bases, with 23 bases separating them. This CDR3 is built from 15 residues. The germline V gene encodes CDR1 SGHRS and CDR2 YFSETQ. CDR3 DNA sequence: TGCGCCAGCAGCTCCCTTCCCGTGAGAGAGCGACTATACACCTTC. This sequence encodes CASSSLPVRERLYTF.

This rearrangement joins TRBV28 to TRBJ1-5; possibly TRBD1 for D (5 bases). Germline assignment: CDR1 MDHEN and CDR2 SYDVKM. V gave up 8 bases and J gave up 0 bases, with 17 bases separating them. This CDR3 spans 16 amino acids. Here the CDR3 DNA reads TGTGCCAGCGGTGAGCAGGGCGGACCTAGCAATCAGCCCCAGCATTTT. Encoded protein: CASGEQGGPSNQPQHF.

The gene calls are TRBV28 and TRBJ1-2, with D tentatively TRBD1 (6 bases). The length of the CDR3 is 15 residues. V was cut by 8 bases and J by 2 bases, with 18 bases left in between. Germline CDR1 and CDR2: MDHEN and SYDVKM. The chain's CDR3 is CASALAQGPNYGYTF. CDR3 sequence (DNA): TGTGCCAGCGCTCTAGCACAGGGACCGAACTATGGCTACACCTTC.